The 25 T cell receptor beta chains presented below share a single source sample, sequenced in a study of blood T cell repertoires in COVID-19. This table comes from immunoSEQ multiplex PCR, and its TCRdb copy is limited to in-frame clones, with some not included. The data hold around 72,000 clones, with roughly 82% observed a single time. Specimen: peripheral blood. The source of these receptors is a human donor in a cohort sampled during active COVID-19.

The V gene is TRBV3-1 (or the pseudogene TRBV3-2), the J gene TRBJ1-6; perhaps TRBD1 as D (6 bases). Germline V gives CDR1 LGHDT, CDR2 YNNKEL (reference sequence). This CDR3 region has 14 residues. Trimming took 3 bases from V and 10 from J, leaving 13 bases between them. The CDR3 region is CASSHTGSESPLHF. The CDR3 DNA sequence: TGTGCCAGCAGCCACACAGGGTCGGAATCACCCCTCCACTTT.

This sequence joins TRBV18 and TRBJ1-4; tentatively, D is TRBD1 (5 bases). V lost 4 bases, J lost 0 bases, and 12 bases lay in between. Per germline, CDR1 KGHSH and CDR2 LQKENI. The CDR3 runs to 16 residues. The CDR3 nucleotides are TGTGCCAGCTCACTGTTGACAGTAACAACTAATGAAAAACTGTTTTTT. This encodes CASSLLTVTTNEKLFF.

The chain uses TRBV6-1 and TRBJ1-3; 7 nucleotides match TRBD1. In germline, CDR1 is MNHNS, CDR2 SASEGT. This CDR3 region has 16 residues. V trimming: 1 base; J trimming: 1 base; junction bases outside the gene matches: 4. The CDR3, as DNA: TGTGCCAGCAGTGAAGTAAGGACAGGATCTGGAAACACCATATATTTT. Amino acid sequence: CASSEVRTGSGNTIYF.

The J gene is TRBJ1-2, the V gene TRBV1. TRBV1 is a known pseudogene. This CDR3 has 18 residues. CDR3 sequence reads: CTSSQGEDRQNPRYGYTF. The CDR3 DNA follows: TGCACCAGCAGCCAAGGGGAGGACCGACAAAACCCCCGCTATGGCTACACCTTC.

The sample holds a few counts of this clone. The chain links TRBV10-3 to TRBJ2-7; weak D call: TRBD1 (5 bases). Trimming left V 8 bases short and J 6 bases short, with 14 bases between. Germline CDR1 is ENHRY and CDR2 is SYGVKD. The CDR3 length is 12 residues. CDR3 coding DNA: TGTGCCATCGGGGCAGGTCGAAGCGAGCAGTACTTC. Translated, it gives CAIGAGRSEQYF.

V and J are TRBV3-1 (or the pseudogene TRBV3-2) and TRBJ2-1; 9 bases line up with TRBD2. Germline CDR1 and CDR2: LGHDT and YNNKEL (reference sequence). V shed 3 bases, J shed 0 bases, and the junction held 3 bases outside the gene matches. The length of the CDR3 is 16 residues. This CDR3 is CASSQLAGSSYNEQFF. The CDR3 nucleotides read TGTGCCAGCAGCCAGCTAGCGGGGAGCTCCTACAATGAGCAGTTCTTC.

This clone has just a few counts. Other DNA sequences of this sample code for an identical CDR3. The gene calls are TRBV19 and TRBJ2-2, with D perhaps matching TRBD2 (5 bases). Trimming pared 3 bases from V and 2 bases from J, leaving 7 bases between. Germline assignment: CDR1 LNHDA and CDR2 SQIVND (reference sequence). The CDR3 consists of 14 residues. CDR3: CASSIRGNTGELFF. In nucleotides, the CDR3 is TGTGCCAGTAGTATTCGGGGAAACACCGGGGAGCTGTTTTTT.

This chain links TRBV20-1 with TRBJ2-3; 8 positions agree with TRBD1. J lost 1 base, V lost 3 bases, and 6 bases had no gene match. CDR1 and CDR2 from the germline V gene are DFQATT and SNEGSKA (reference sequence). There are 15 residues in the CDR3. The CDR3 region has the DNA TGCAGTGCTAGTAGATTGACAGGGGGCACAGATACGCAGTATTTT. Translating gives CSASRLTGGTDTQYF.

As regards this clone: The sample holds other DNA sequences that translate to the same CDR3. The rearrangement uses TRBV7-9 and TRBJ2-2, with D possibly matching TRBD1 (6 bases). The V gene's germline CDR1 is SEHNR and CDR2 FQNEAQ (reference sequence). The CDR3 consists of 14 residues. Trimming stripped 3 bases from V and 6 bases from J, with 11 bases between. The CDR3 DNA reads as TGTGCCAGCAGCTTTCACAGGGAAGCCGGGGAGCTGTTTTTT. This gives the protein CASSFHREAGELFF.

The chain couples TRBV5-4 to TRBJ1-2, with 9 bases lining up with TRBD1. Germline V gene sequence: CDR1 SGHNT, CDR2 YYREEE (reference sequence). Unmatched junction bases numbered 6, after V lost 0 bases and J lost 3 bases. The CDR3 consists of 16 residues. In nucleotides, the CDR3 is TGTGCCAGCAGCTTGGCCGTTTGGACAGGGGACTATGGCTACACCTTC. Translation: CASSLAVWTGDYGYTF.

The genes are TRBV4-2 and TRBJ2-1; D possibly corresponds to TRBD1 (7 bases). V was trimmed by 1 base and J by 4 bases, leaving 14 bases between them. The CDR3 is 16 amino acids. CDR1 LGHNA and CDR2 YNFKEQ come from the germline V gene. CDR3 DNA: TGTGCCAGCAGCCAAGGTGAGGGGGCGGGGTACAATGAGCAGTTCTTC. It encodes CASSQGEGAGYNEQFF.

This clone came up a few times. The rearrangement links TRBV4-2 to TRBJ1-1; D uncertain. The CDR3 totals 14 residues. The germline gives CDR1 LGHNA, CDR2 YNFKEQ. The V gene lost 1 base and the J gene lost 6 bases, with 12 bases spanning the gap. The CDR3 nucleotides read TGTGCCAGCAGCCAAGTTGGGAGAACGGCTGAAGCTTTCTTT. Its protein is CASSQVGRTAEAFF.

This sequence joins TRBV7-6 and TRBJ2-7; D perhaps matches TRBD1 (5 bases). Trimming removed 1 base at V and 1 base at J, with 14 bases between. The CDR3 has 16 residues. CDR1 is SGHVS and CDR2 is FNYEAQ in the germline V gene. The CDR3 coding sequence is TGTGCCAGCAGCTTAGGTCCAGGGCTTGGATCCTACGAGCAGTACTTC. Residues: CASSLGPGLGSYEQYF.

The V gene is TRBV5-1, the J gene TRBJ2-7; D perhaps matches TRBD1 (7 bases). CDR1 and CDR2 (germline): SGHRS, YFSETQ. This CDR3 has 16 residues. V lost 0 bases and J lost 2, with 15 bases in between. DNA for the CDR3: TGCGCCAGCAGCTTGGTCCCCCAGGGGGGAGCCTACGAGCAGTACTTC. Translating gives CASSLVPQGGAYEQYF.

The chain links TRBV30 to TRBJ2-2; 8 bases line up with TRBD1. With 5 bases clipped from V and 2 bases from J, the junction kept 1 base outside the gene matches. The CDR3 sequence is 13 residues long. Germline V CDR1 and CDR2: GTSNPN, SVGIG (reference sequence). The CDR3 sequence is CAWGQGNTGELFF. The CDR3 nucleotides read TGTGCCTGGGGACAGGGTAACACCGGGGAGCTGTTTTTT.

There are a few counts of this clone. V gene TRBV10-2 combines with J gene TRBJ1-1; 11 bases fit TRBD1. This CDR3 region has 12 residues. V was clipped by 7 bases and J by 14 bases; unmatched bases: 9. Germline loops: CDR1 WSHSY, CDR2 SAAADI. As DNA, the CDR3 is TGCGCCAGCACCGTGGGACAGGGGGTTAGATTCTTT. It translates to CASTVGQGVRFF.

This clone came up a few times. The chain carries TRBV9 and TRBJ1-6; D is ambiguous. Germline values: CDR1 SGDLS, CDR2 YYNGEE. Trimming stripped 1 base from V and 7 bases from J, with 9 bases between. The CDR3 has 14 residues. The CDR3 DNA reads TGTGCCAGCAGCGTAACAGTGACAAATTCACCCCTCCACTTT. This translates into CASSVTVTNSPLHF.

The chain uses TRBV19 and TRBJ2-7; 8 bases fit TRBD1. V gave up 10 bases and J gave up 2 bases; unmatched junction bases: 13. Looked up from germline, CDR1 is LNHDA and CDR2 is SQIVND (reference sequence). There are 15 residues in the CDR3. The CDR3 loop reads CAILSRDRLTYEQYF. The CDR3 nucleotides are TGTGCCATCTTGAGCCGGGACAGGTTAACCTACGAGCAGTACTTC.

The chain uses TRBV15 and TRBJ2-7; no firm D call. V gave up 0 bases and J gave up 1 base, with 7 bases separating them. CDR1 is LNHNV, CDR2 YYDKDF, per germline (reference sequence). This CDR3 is built from 14 residues. CDR3 sequence reads: CATSRDDLSYEQYF. The CDR3 DNA is TGTGCCACCAGCAGAGATGATCTATCCTACGAGCAGTACTTC.

This rearrangement joins TRBV7-2 to TRBJ2-3; a possible D gene is TRBD1 (6 bases). The V and J ends lost 5 bases and 2 bases respectively, with 14 bases between them. This CDR3 spans 15 amino acids. Germline V gives CDR1 SGHTA, CDR2 FQGNSA. This CDR3 is CASSQMGAPTDTQYF. In nucleotides, the CDR3 is TGTGCCAGCAGCCAAATGGGGGCGCCCACAGATACGCAGTATTTT.

This clone was seen just once. J is TRBJ2-1 and V is TRBV23-1, with a possible D match to TRBD1 (6 bases). TRBV23-1 is sorted into the ORF group, with uncertain function. V was trimmed by 6 bases and J by 1 base, leaving 13 bases between them. The CDR3 covers 15 residues. CDR3 protein: CASSPYRVSYNEQFF. The CDR3 bases are TGCGCCAGCAGCCCCTACAGGGTTTCCTACAATGAGCAGTTCTTC.

The chain carries TRBV12-3 or TRBV12-4 and TRBJ2-3; D is unresolved. The CDR3 is made up of 13 amino acids. Trimming cost V 0 bases and J 4 bases, with 5 bases left between them. The CDR3 spells CASSLAGPDTQYF. The CDR3 nucleotides read TGTGCCAGCAGTTTAGCGGGCCCAGATACGCAGTATTTT.

The chain joins TRBV28 to TRBJ2-7; the match to TRBD2 covers 8 bases. Germline assignment: CDR1 MDHEN and CDR2 SYDVKM. This CDR3 has 15 residues. With 3 bases clipped from V and 4 bases from J, the junction kept 8 bases outside the gene matches. Written as DNA, the CDR3 is TGTGCCAGCAGTTTGAGTCGGGGGGGCCTTTACGAGCAGTACTTC. Translating gives CASSLSRGGLYEQYF. Using reference TRBV28 and TRBJ2-7 for the parts outside the CDR3, the full variable domain is DVKVTQSSRYLVKRTGEKVFLECVQDMDHENMFWYRQDPGLGLRLIYFSYDVKMKEKGDIPEGYSVSREKKERFSLILESASTNQTSMYLCASSLSRGGLYEQYFGPGTRLTVT.

The chain couples TRBV3-1 (or the pseudogene TRBV3-2) to TRBJ2-1; TRBD2 agrees at 8 bases. V lost 3 bases and J lost 4; bases outside the gene matches: 8. The CDR3 length is 16 residues. Germline V gene lookup returns CDR1 LGHDT and CDR2 YNNKEL (reference sequence). This CDR3 is CASSHLSGGGYNEQFF. The CDR3 DNA reads as TGTGCCAGCAGCCACCTTAGCGGCGGGGGGTACAATGAGCAGTTCTTC.

The chain links TRBV10-3 to TRBJ1-3; D not certain. V lost 5 bases and J lost 2, with 4 bases in between. Germline V gene sequence: CDR1 ENHRY, CDR2 SYGVKD. The CDR3 totals 12 residues. CDR3 sequence: CAISRAGNTIYF. Written as DNA, the CDR3 is TGTGCCATCAGTCGGGCTGGAAACACCATATATTTT.